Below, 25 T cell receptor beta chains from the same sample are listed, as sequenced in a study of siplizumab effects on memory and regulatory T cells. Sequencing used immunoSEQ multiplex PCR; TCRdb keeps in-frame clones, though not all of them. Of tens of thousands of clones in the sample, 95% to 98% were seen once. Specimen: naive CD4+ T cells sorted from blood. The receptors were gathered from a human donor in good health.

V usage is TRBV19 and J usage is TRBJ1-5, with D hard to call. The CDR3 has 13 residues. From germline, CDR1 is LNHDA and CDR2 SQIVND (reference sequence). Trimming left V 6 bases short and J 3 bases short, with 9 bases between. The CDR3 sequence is CASRGWFNQPQHF. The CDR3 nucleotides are TGTGCCAGTAGGGGTTGGTTCAATCAGCCCCAGCATTTT.

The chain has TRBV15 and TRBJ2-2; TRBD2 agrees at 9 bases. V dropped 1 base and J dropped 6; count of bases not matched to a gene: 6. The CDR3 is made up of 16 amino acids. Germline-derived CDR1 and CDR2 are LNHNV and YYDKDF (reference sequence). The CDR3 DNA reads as TGTGCCACCAGCAGAGTTAGCGGGAGTTTCGCCGGGGAGCTGTTTTTT. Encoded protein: CATSRVSGSFAGELFF.

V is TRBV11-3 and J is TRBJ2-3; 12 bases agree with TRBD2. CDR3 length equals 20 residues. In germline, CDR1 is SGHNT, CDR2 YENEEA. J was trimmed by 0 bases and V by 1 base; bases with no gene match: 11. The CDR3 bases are TGTGCCAGCAGCTTAGGGTCCCGGCTAGCGGGAGGGCCTAGCACAGATACGCAGTATTTT. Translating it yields CASSLGSRLAGGPSTDTQYF.

The CDR3 region is CASSLGTSYGYTF. In DNA, the CDR3 is TGTGCCAGCAGCCTCGGGACGTCCTATGGCTACACCTTC. This rearrangement joins TRBV6-5 to TRBJ1-2; perhaps TRBD1 as D (5 bases). The CDR3 has 13 residues. Trimming removed 6 bases from V and 4 bases from J, with 12 bases in between. Germline loops: CDR1 MNHEY, CDR2 SVGAGI.

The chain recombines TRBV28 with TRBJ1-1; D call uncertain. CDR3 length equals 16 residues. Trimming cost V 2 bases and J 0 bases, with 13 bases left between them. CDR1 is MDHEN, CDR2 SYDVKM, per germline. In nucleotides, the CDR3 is TGTGCCAGCAGTTTAGCTGGAAGCGGAGTGAACACTGAAGCTTTCTTT. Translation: CASSLAGSGVNTEAFF. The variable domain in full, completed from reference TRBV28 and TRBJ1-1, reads DVKVTQSSRYLVKRTGEKVFLECVQDMDHENMFWYRQDPGLGLRLIYFSYDVKMKEKGDIPEGYSVSREKKERFSLILESASTNQTSMYLCASSLAGSGVNTEAFFGQGTRLTVV.

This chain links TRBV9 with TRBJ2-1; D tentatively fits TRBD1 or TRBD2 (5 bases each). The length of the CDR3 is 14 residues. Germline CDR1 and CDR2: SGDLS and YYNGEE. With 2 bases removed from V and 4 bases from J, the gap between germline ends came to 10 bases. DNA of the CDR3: TGTGCCAGCAGCGTGGGGGATTCTTACAATGAGCAGTTCTTC. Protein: CASSVGDSYNEQFF.

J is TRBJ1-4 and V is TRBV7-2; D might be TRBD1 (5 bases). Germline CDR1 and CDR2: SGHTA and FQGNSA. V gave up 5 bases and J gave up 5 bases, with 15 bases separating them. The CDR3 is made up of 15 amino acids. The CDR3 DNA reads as TGTGCCAGCAGCAAGAGACAGAGGTCGAATGAAAAACTGTTTTTT. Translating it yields CASSKRQRSNEKLFF.

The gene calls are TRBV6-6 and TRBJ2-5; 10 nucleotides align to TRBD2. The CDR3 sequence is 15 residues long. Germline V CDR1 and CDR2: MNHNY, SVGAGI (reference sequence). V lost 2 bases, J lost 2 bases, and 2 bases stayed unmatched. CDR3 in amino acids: CASSYRTSGQETQYF. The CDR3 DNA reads TGTGCCAGCAGTTACCGGACTAGCGGTCAAGAGACCCAGTACTTC.

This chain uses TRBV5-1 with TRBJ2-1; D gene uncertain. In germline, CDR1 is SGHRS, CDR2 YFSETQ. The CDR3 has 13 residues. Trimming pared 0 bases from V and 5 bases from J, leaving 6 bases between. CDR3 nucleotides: TGCGCCAGCAGCTTGGACTGGAACAATGAGCAGTTCTTC. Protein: CASSLDWNNEQFF.

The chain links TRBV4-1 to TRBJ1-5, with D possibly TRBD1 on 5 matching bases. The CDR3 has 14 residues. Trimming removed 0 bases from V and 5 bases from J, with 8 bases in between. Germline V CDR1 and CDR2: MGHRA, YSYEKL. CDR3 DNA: TGCGCCAGCAGCCAAGATGGGGGGGATCAGCCCCAGCATTTT. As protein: CASSQDGGDQPQHF.

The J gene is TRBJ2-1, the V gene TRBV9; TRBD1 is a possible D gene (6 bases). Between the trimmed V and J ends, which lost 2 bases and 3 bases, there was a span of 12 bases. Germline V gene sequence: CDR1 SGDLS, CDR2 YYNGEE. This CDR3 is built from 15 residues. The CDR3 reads CASSVLTGYYNEQFF. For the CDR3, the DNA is TGTGCCAGCAGCGTTTTGACAGGTTACTACAATGAGCAGTTCTTC.

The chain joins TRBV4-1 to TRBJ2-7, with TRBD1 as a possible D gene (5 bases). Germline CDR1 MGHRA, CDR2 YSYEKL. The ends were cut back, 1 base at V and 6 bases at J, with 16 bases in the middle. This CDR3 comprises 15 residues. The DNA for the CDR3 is TGCGCCAGCAGCCAAGTCGGAAGGAAGGGGCGCGAGCAGTACTTC. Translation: CASSQVGRKGREQYF.

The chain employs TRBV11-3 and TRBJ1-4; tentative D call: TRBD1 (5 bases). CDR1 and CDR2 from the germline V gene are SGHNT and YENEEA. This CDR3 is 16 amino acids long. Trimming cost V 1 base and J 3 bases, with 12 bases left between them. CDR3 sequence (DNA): TGTGCCAGCAGCTTAGTATTCCGGGGGGCTAATGAAAAACTGTTTTTT. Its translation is CASSLVFRGANEKLFF.

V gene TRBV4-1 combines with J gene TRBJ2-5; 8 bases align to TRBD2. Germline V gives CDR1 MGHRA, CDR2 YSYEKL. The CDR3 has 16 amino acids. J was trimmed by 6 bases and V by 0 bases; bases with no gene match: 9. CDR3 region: CASSQERQREFKTQYF. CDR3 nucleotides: TGCGCCAGCAGCCAAGAGAGGCAGCGGGAGTTCAAGACCCAGTACTTC.

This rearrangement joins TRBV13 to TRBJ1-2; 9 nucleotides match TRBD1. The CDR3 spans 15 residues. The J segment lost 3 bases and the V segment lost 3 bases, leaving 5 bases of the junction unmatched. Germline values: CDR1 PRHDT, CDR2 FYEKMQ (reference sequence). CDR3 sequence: CASSFRQGDHYGYTF. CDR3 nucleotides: TGTGCCAGCAGCTTCCGACAGGGGGATCACTATGGCTACACCTTC.

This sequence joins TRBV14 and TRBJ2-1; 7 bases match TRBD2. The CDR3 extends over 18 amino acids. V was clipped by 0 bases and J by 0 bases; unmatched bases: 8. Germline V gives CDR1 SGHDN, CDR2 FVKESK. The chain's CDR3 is CASSQERLAASSYNEQFF. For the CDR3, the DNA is TGTGCCAGCAGCCAAGAGAGACTAGCTGCTAGCTCCTACAATGAGCAGTTCTTC.

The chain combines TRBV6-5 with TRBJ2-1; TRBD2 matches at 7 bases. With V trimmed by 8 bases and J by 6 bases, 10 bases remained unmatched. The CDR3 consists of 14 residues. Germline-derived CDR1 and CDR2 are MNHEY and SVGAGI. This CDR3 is CASGGGLSGNEQFF. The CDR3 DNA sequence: TGTGCCAGCGGGGGGGGACTATCAGGCAATGAGCAGTTCTTC.

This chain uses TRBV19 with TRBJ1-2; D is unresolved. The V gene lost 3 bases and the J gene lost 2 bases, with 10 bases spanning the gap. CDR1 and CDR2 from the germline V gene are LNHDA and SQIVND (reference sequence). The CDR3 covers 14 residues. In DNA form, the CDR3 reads TGTGCCAGTAGTATCCCAACCCTCAACTATGGCTACACCTTC. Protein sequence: CASSIPTLNYGYTF.

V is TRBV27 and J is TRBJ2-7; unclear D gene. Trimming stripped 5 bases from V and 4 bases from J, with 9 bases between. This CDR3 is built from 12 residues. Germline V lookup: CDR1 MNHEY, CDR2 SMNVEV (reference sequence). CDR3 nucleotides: TGTGCCAGCAGTCCATGGGGATACGAGCAGTACTTC. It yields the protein CASSPWGYEQYF.

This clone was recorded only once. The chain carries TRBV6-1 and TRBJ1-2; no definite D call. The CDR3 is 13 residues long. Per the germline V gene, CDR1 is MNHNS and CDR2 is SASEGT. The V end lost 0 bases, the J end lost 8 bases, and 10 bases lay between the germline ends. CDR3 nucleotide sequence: TGTGCCAGCAGTGAAGCGGGCGGAGCGGGCTACACCTTC. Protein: CASSEAGGAGYTF.

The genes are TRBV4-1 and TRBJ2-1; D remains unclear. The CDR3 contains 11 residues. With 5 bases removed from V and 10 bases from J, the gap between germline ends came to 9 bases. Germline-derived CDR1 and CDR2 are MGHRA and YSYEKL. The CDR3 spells CASSKAREQFF. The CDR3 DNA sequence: TGCGCCAGCAGCAAAGCGAGGGAGCAGTTCTTC.

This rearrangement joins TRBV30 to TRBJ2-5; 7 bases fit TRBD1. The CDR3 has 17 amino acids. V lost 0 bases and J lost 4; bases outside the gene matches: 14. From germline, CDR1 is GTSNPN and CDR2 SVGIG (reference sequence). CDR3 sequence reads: CAWSVGRTGARGETQYF. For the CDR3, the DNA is TGTGCCTGGAGTGTGGGTAGGACAGGTGCTAGGGGAGAGACCCAGTACTTC.

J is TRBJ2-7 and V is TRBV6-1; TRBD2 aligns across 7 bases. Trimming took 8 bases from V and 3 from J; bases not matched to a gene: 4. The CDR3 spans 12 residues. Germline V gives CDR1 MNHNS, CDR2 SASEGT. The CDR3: CASGGSLYEQYF. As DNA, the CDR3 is TGTGCCAGCGGCGGGAGCCTCTACGAGCAGTACTTC.

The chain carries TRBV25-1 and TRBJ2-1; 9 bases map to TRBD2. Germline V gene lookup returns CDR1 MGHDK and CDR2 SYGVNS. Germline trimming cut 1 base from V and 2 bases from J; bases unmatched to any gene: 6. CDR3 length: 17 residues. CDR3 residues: CASSELGGRAAYNEQFF. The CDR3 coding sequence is TGTGCCAGCAGTGAATTGGGCGGGAGGGCCGCCTACAATGAGCAGTTCTTC.

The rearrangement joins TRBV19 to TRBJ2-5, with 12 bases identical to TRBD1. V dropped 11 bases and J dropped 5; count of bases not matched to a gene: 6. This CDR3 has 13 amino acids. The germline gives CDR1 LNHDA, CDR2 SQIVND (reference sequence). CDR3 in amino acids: CAVRDRGQETQYF. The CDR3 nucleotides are TGTGCCGTCCGGGACAGGGGGCAGGAGACCCAGTACTTC.